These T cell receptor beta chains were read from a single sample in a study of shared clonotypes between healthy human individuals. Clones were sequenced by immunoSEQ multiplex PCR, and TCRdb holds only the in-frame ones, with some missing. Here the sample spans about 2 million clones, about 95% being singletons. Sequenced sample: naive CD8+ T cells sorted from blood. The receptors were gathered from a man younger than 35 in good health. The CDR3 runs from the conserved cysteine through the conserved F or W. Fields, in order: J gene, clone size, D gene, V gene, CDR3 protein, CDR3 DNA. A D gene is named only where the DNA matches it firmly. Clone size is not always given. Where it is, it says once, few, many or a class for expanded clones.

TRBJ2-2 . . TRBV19 CAARGDTGELFF TGTGCCGCCAGGGGAGACACCGGGGAGCTGTTTTTT
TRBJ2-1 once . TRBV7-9 CASSLSAGSDEQFF TGTGCCAGCAGCTTATCGGCGGGAAGCGATGAGCAGTTCTTC
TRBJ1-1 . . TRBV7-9 CASSLGQGFTEAFF TGTGCCAGCAGCTTAGGACAAGGATTCACTGAAGCTTTCTTT
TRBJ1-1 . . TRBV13 CASSFGGETEAFF TGTGCCAGCAGCTTTGGGGGGGAAACTGAAGCTTTCTTT
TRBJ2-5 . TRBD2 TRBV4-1 CASSPRLAGVQETQYF TGCGCCAGCAGCCCTCGACTAGCGGGGGTCCAAGAGACCCAGTACTTC
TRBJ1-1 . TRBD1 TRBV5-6 CASSTGAGTEAFF TGTGCCAGCAGTACAGGGGCGGGCACTGAAGCTTTCTTT
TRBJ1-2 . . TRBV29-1 CSVEAGSDGYTF TGCAGCGTTGAAGCTGGATCAGATGGCTACACCTTC
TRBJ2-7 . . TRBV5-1 CASHSGQPLNEQYF TGCGCCAGTCATTCCGGACAGCCCCTTAACGAGCAGTACTTC
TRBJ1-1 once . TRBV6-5 CASSYYGGDTEAFF TGTGCCAGCAGTTATTACGGGGGCGACACTGAAGCTTTCTTT
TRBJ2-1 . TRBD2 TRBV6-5 CASSPESSGNNEQFF TGTGCCAGCAGTCCCGAGTCTAGCGGGAACAATGAGCAGTTCTTC
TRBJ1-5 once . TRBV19 CASSSPGLQGFQPQHF TGTGCCAGTAGCTCCCCTGGGCTACAGGGTTTTCAGCCCCAGCATTTT
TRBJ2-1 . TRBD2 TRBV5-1 CASSSGLAGGKGNEQFF TGCGCCAGCAGCTCGGGACTAGCGGGGGGAAAGGGGAATGAGCAGTTCTTC
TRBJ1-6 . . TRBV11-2 CASSFEIRVPVYGNSPLHF TGTGCCAGCAGCTTTGAGATCCGGGTCCCCGTATACGGGAATTCACCCCTCCACTTT
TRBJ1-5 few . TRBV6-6 CASSYGVNQPQHF TGTGCCAGCAGTTATGGTGTTAATCAGCCCCAGCATTTT
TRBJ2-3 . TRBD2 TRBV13 CASSLGGAGADTQYF TGTGCCAGCAGCCTCGGGGGGGCGGGGGCAGATACGCAGTATTTT
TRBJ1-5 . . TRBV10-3 CAISETGPSQPQHF TGTGCCATCAGTGAGACAGGTCCCAGTCAGCCCCAGCATTTT
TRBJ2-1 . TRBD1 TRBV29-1 CSVGGQGALNEQFF TGCAGCGTTGGGGGACAGGGGGCGCTTAATGAGCAGTTCTTC
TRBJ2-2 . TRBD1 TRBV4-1 CATRQGTGELFF TGCGCCACCCGACAGGGGACCGGGGAGCTGTTTTTT
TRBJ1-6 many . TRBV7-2 CASSPIAVFSDSPLHF TGTGCCAGCAGCCCCATCGCGGTATTTTCGGATTCACCCCTCCACTTT
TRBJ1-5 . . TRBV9 CASSVEGGAQPQHF TGTGCCAGCAGCGTAGAGGGGGGGGCACAGCCCCAGCATTTT
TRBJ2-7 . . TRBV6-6 CAGAGTQERYEQYF TGTGCCGGCGCCGGGACCCAAGAGAGGTACGAGCAGTACTTC
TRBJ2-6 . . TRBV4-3 CASSQEQIVYGGSNSGANVLTF TGCGCCAGCAGCCAAGAGCAAATAGTCTACGGGGGTTCCAACTCTGGGGCCAACGTCCTGACTTTC
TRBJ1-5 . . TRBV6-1 CASSAMTSNQPQHF TGTGCCAGCAGTGCCATGACAAGCAATCAGCCCCAGCATTTT
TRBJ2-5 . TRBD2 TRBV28 CASSFSLAGGYQETQYF TGTGCCAGCAGTTTTTCACTAGCGGGGGGGTACCAAGAGACCCAGTACTTC
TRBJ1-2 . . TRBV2 CASTGQGLSGYTF TGTGCCAGCACGGGGCAGGGCCTATCTGGCTACACCTTC
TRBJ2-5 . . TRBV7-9 CASSFSGHQETQYF TGTGCCAGCAGCTTCTCGGGACACCAAGAGACCCAGTACTTC
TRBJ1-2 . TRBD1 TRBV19 CASSPLGDRGQGGYTF TGTGCCAGTAGTCCCCTGGGGGACAGGGGGCAAGGTGGCTACACCTTC
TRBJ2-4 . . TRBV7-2 CASSLVSQGRLNIQYF TGTGCCAGCAGCTTAGTATCTCAGGGAAGGCTGAACATTCAGTACTTC
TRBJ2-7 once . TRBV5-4 CASSYRGTASYEQYF TGTGCCAGCAGCTACCGCGGGACAGCTTCCTACGAGCAGTACTTC
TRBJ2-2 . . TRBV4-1 CASSPAQNTGELFF TGCGCCAGCAGCCCGGCCCAGAACACCGGGGAGCTGTTTTTT
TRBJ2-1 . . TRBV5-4 CAGVSSGIAGNEQFF TGTGCCGGGGTTTCGTCGGGCATTGCAGGCAATGAGCAGTTCTTC
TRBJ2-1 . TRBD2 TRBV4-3 CASSPRRQGLADYNEQFF TGCGCCAGCAGCCCCCGTCGTCAGGGACTAGCGGATTACAATGAGCAGTTCTTC
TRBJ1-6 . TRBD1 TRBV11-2 CASSLGSLRGQWANSPLHF TGTGCCAGCAGCTTAGGGTCCCTGAGGGGGCAATGGGCGAATTCACCCCTCCACTTT
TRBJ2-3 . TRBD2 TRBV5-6 CASSLMGGPSDTQYF TGTGCCAGCAGCTTAATGGGAGGGCCCTCAGATACGCAGTATTTT
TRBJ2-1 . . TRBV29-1 CSVERTDSGLPWSYNEQFF TGCAGCGTCGAGAGGACAGACAGTGGACTTCCCTGGTCCTACAATGAGCAGTTCTTC
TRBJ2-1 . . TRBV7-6 CASSPSTIYNEQFF TGTGCCAGCAGCCCCAGTACCATCTACAATGAGCAGTTCTTC
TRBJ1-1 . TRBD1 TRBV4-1 CASSPGGGGLNTEAFF TGCGCCAGCAGCCCAGGGGGGGGCGGATTGAACACTGAAGCTTTCTTT
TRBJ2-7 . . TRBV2 CASKGSASYEQYF TGTGCCAGCAAGGGGAGCGCCTCCTACGAGCAGTACTTC
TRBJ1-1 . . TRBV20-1 CSATHSEAFF TGCAGTGCTACCCATTCTGAAGCTTTCTTT
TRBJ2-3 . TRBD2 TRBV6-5 CASSYGLAGGDTQYF TGTGCCAGCAGTTACGGGCTAGCGGGAGGCGATACGCAGTATTTT
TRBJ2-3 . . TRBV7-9 CASSRNTESTDTQYF TGTGCCAGCAGCCGGAACACAGAAAGCACAGATACGCAGTATTTT
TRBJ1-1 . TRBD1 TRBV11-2 CASSDRDRGWTEAFF TGTGCCAGCAGCGACCGGGACAGGGGTTGGACTGAAGCTTTCTTT
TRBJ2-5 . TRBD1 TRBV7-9 CASSLLVGGGETQYF TGTGCCAGCAGCTTATTAGTAGGGGGCGGTGAGACCCAGTACTTC
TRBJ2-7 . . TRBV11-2 CASSLSPDEQYF TGTGCCAGCAGCTTGTCGCCGGACGAGCAGTACTTC
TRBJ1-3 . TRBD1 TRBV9 CASRGQGHTIYF TGTGCCAGCAGGGGACAGGGACACACCATATATTTT
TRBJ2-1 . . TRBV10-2 CASSDSSESSYNEQFF TGCGCCAGCAGTGACAGTAGCGAAAGCTCCTACAATGAGCAGTTCTTC
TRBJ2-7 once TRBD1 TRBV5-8 CASSLGQGRNEQYF TGTGCCAGCAGCTTGGGACAGGGTAGGAACGAGCAGTACTTC
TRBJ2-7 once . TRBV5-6 CASSWDKDSYEQCF TGTGCCAGCAGCTGGGATAAGGACAGCTACGAGCAGTGCTTC
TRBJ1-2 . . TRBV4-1 CASSVQGNGGYTF TGCGCCAGCAGTGTACAGGGCAACGGTGGCTACACCTTC
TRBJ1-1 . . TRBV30 CAWNPGEGTTEAFF TGTGCCTGGAACCCAGGTGAGGGTACGACTGAAGCTTTCTTT